These T cell receptor beta chains were read from a single sample in a study of technical replicates of blood from a handful of donors. Assay used: immunoSEQ multiplex PCR; TCRdb lists only in-frame clones, some missing. The table records tens of thousands of clones, about 91% of them present only once. Input material: T cells isolated from PBMCs. The receptors shown here come from a human donor in good health. Each CDR3 is given with its conserved first and last residue. A D gene is named only where the DNA matches it firmly. The size field is filled for only some rows; it gives once, few, many or a size class.

D gene: TRBD2
V gene: TRBV5-1
clone size: NA
CDR3 length: 17
J gene: TRBJ2-1
CDR3 DNA: TGCGCCAGCAGCTTGGTATTCGGGACTAGCGGCGACAATGAGCAGTTCTTC
CDR3 protein: CASSLVFGTSGDNEQFF

D gene: NA
V gene: TRBV4-1
clone size: NA
CDR3 length: 19
J gene: TRBJ2-7
CDR3 DNA: TGCGCCAGCAGCCAAGGTTTTTTTACCCTGGGCCTTCCTCCATACGAGCAGTACTTC
CDR3 protein: CASSQGFFTLGLPPYEQYF

D gene: NA
V gene: TRBV4-1
clone size: NA
CDR3 length: 14
J gene: TRBJ2-7
CDR3 DNA: TGCGCCAGCAGCCAAGACCCTGGGAGCTTAGAGCAGTACTTC
CDR3 protein: CASSQDPGSLEQYF

D gene: NA
V gene: TRBV19
clone size: NA
CDR3 length: 12
J gene: TRBJ2-1
CDR3 DNA: TGTGCCAGAGCCCAACTTAGCAATGAGCAGTTCTTC
CDR3 protein: CARAQLSNEQFF

D gene: NA
V gene: TRBV27
clone size: once
CDR3 length: 13
J gene: TRBJ1-2
CDR3 DNA: TGTGCCAGCAGATCCTCGTCTAACTATGGCTACACCTTC
CDR3 protein: CASRSSSNYGYTF

D gene: NA
V gene: TRBV11-2
clone size: NA
CDR3 length: 14
J gene: TRBJ1-2
CDR3 DNA: TGTGCCAGCAGCTCGCCGACAGGCTACTATGGCTACACCTTC
CDR3 protein: CASSSPTGYYGYTF

D gene: TRBD1
V gene: TRBV28
clone size: NA
CDR3 length: 12
J gene: TRBJ2-7
CDR3 DNA: TGTGCCAGCGAGCAACAGGGGCTCGAGCAGTACTTC
CDR3 protein: CASEQQGLEQYF

D gene: NA
V gene: TRBV2
clone size: NA
CDR3 length: 14
J gene: TRBJ2-5
CDR3 DNA: TGTGCCAGCAGTGCGGTCAGGGGCTTAGAGACCCAGTACTTC
CDR3 protein: CASSAVRGLETQYF

D gene: TRBD2
V gene: TRBV7-2
clone size: NA
CDR3 length: 18
J gene: TRBJ2-1
CDR3 DNA: TGTGCCAGCAGCTCAAGACTAGCGGGAGGTAGCTCCTACAATGAGCAGTTCTTC
CDR3 protein: CASSSRLAGGSSYNEQFF

D gene: TRBD2
V gene: TRBV5-1
clone size: NA
CDR3 length: 15
J gene: TRBJ2-3
CDR3 DNA: TGCGCCAGCAGCCGTGGGGGCGGGGGGGCAGATACGCAGTATTTT
CDR3 protein: CASSRGGGGADTQYF

D gene: TRBD2
V gene: TRBV7-3
clone size: NA
CDR3 length: 17
J gene: TRBJ2-3
CDR3 DNA: TGTGCCAGCAGCTCTACGGGCGGCGGGGGGACAACAGATACGCAGTATTTT
CDR3 protein: CASSSTGGGGTTDTQYF

D gene: TRBD2
V gene: TRBV27
clone size: once
CDR3 length: 19
J gene: TRBJ2-3
CDR3 DNA: TGTGCCAGCAGTAAACCGGGACTAGCGGGAGAAGGGTCCCCAGATACGCAGTATTTT
CDR3 protein: CASSKPGLAGEGSPDTQYF

D gene: NA
V gene: TRBV5-5
clone size: NA
CDR3 length: 15
J gene: TRBJ2-7
CDR3 DNA: TGTGCCAGCAGCTTTGCGACTAGGGTTTCCTACGAGCAGTACTTC
CDR3 protein: CASSFATRVSYEQYF